The rows below give T cell receptor beta chains drawn from one sample of a study of T-cell memory formation after mild COVID-19. TCRdb analysed the 5' RACE reads with MiXCR anew, one entry per CDR3 protein. The table shows around 200,000 distinct CDR3 sequences, with 9.5% occurring only once. The sample consisted of PBMCs or a T cell subset sorted from them (not recorded which). These receptors came from a man aged 18 to 30 who had mild COVID-19 (a few samples of this study predate the infection). Cell type and time point are not known. Each CDR3 is given with its conserved first and last residue. A D gene is named only where the DNA matches it firmly. Some rows mark clone size as missing; the rest say once, few, many or name a class of expanded clone.

size	length	D	V	J	CDR3	DNA
few	16	-	TRBV3-1	TRBJ2-1	CASSLHGAADYNEQFF	TGTGCCAGCAGCCTCCATGGAGCGGCCGACTACAATGAGCAGTTCTTC
few	13	TRBD1	TRBV12-5	TRBJ2-1	CASGPDRGNEQFF	TGTGCTAGTGGTCCGGACAGGGGAAATGAGCAGTTCTTC
-	13	-	TRBV7-2	TRBJ2-5	CASSPGARETQYF	TGTGCCAGCAGCCCCGGGGCAAGGGAGACCCAGTACTTC
few	14	-	TRBV5-1	TRBJ2-2	CASSTDLNTGELFF	TGCGCCAGCAGCACGGACCTGAACACCGGGGAGCTGTTTTTT
many	14	-	TRBV7-2	TRBJ2-5	CASSFGGVQETQYF	TGTGCCAGCAGTTTTGGCGGGGTCCAAGAGACCCAGTACTTC
few	17	-	TRBV6-2/TRBV6-3	TRBJ2-5	CASSYGEEDANQETQYF	TGTGCCAGCAGTTACGGCGAAGAGGACGCGAACCAAGAGACCCAGTACTTC
-	17	-	TRBV20-1	TRBJ2-2	CSARDRRRGGNTGELFF	TGCAGTGCTAGAGATCGTCGGCGGGGTGGGAACACCGGGGAGCTGTTTTTT
few	15	TRBD1	TRBV7-2	TRBJ2-1	CASSLQGALSNEQFF	TGTGCCAGCAGCTTACAGGGGGCATTAAGTAATGAGCAGTTCTTC
many	13	-	TRBV7-2	TRBJ1-4	CASSRAINEKLFF	TGTGCCAGCAGCAGGGCTATCAATGAAAAACTGTTTTTT
many	16	-	TRBV27	TRBJ2-5	CASSPFPGEYQETQYF	TGTGCCAGCAGTCCCTTTCCAGGGGAGTACCAAGAGACCCAGTACTTC
many	15	-	TRBV12-3/TRBV12-4	TRBJ2-2	CASSLGQGRIGELFF	TGTGCCAGCAGTTTGGGGCAGGGGCGGATCGGGGAGCTGTTTTTT
many	12	-	TRBV5-1	TRBJ1-1	CASSLGESEAFF	TGCGCCAGCAGCTTGGGGGAGAGTGAAGCTTTCTTT
many	13	TRBD1	TRBV7-6	TRBJ2-5	CASSLDRVETQYF	TGTGCCAGCAGCCTTGACAGGGTGGAGACCCAGTACTTC
-	15	-	TRBV19	TRBJ2-4	CASSIASRGGYIQYF	TGTGCCAGTAGTATAGCGTCCAGGGGCGGATACATTCAGTACTTC
few	15	-	TRBV6-6	TRBJ2-1	CASRVGGASGNEQFF	TGTGCCAGCAGAGTAGGGGGGGCCTCTGGGAATGAGCAGTTCTTC
few	11	-	TRBV20-1	TRBJ2-5	CSARNSETQYF	TGCAGTGCTAGAAACTCGGAGACCCAGTACTTC
few	13	-	TRBV28	TRBJ2-3	CASSPPPTDTQYF	TGTGCCAGCAGTCCGCCCCCCACAGATACGCAGTATTTT
many	15	-	TRBV7-2	TRBJ2-7	CASSLVAVDSYEQYF	TGTGCCAGCAGCTTAGTTGCGGTGGACTCCTACGAGCAGTACTTC
-	17	TRBD1	TRBV14	TRBJ2-5	CASSQDWGTGGSETQYF	TGTGCCAGCAGCCAAGATTGGGGGACAGGGGGCAGTGAGACCCAGTACTTC